The 10 T cell receptor beta chains below were found in one sample sequenced in a study of cytomegalovirus exposure and HLA in healthy donors. The PCR was carried out with 60 Vbeta primers and 13 Jbeta primers. Measured with immunoSEQ multiplex PCR; TCRdb has only the in-frame clones, and not every one. The listing records 100,000 to 150,000 clones. The sample was PBMCs. The receptors stem from a middle-aged man in good health and CMV-seronegative.

The chain recombines TRBV29-1 with TRBJ1-1, with TRBD1 identical over 10 bases. The ends lost 0 bases at V and 0 bases at J; junction bases unmatched: 7. CDR3 length equals 17 residues. Germline V lookup: CDR1 SQVTM, CDR2 ANQGSEA. The DNA for the CDR3 is TGCAGCGTTGAAGAGCAACCGGGACAGGGGTTGAACACTGAAGCTTTCTTT. Translation: CSVEEQPGQGLNTEAFF.

The CDR3 protein is CASTEQGASTEAFF. The CDR3 DNA follows: TGTGCCAGCACCGAACAGGGGGCGAGCACTGAAGCTTTCTTT. This sequence joins TRBV7-9 and TRBJ1-1, with 9 bases that match TRBD1. This CDR3 has 14 residues. Germline V CDR1 and CDR2: SEHNR, FQNEAQ (reference sequence). V gave up 7 bases and J gave up 4 bases; unmatched junction bases: 7.

The chain uses TRBV10-3 and TRBJ2-3; 8 nucleotides agree with TRBD2. Looked up from germline, CDR1 is ENHRY and CDR2 is SYGVKD. This CDR3 comprises 14 residues. V gave up 9 bases and J gave up 4 bases; unmatched junction bases: 9. CDR3 sequence: CAMRGLELADTQYF. CDR3 DNA: TGTGCCATGCGGGGACTAGAGTTGGCAGATACGCAGTATTTT.

This chain joins TRBV18 and TRBJ2-7, with D uncertain. The ends were cut back, 0 bases at V and 4 bases at J, with 10 bases in the middle. The CDR3 covers 14 residues. Germline V gives CDR1 KGHSH, CDR2 LQKENI. CDR3 amino acids: CASSPPTNPYEQYF. DNA of the CDR3: TGTGCCAGCTCACCACCGACAAACCCTTACGAGCAGTACTTC.

The chain is built from TRBV4-2 and TRBJ2-7, with a weak D call TRBD2 (5 bases). V was cut by 2 bases and J by 2 bases, with 10 bases left in between. The CDR3 has 14 residues. Germline CDR1 is LGHNA and CDR2 is YNFKEQ. CDR3 bases: TGTGCCAGCAGCCAACTCTCGAGGGCCTACGAGCAGTACTTC. This codes for CASSQLSRAYEQYF.

The chain has TRBV7-9 and TRBJ1-1; TRBD1 aligns across 8 bases. Germline CDR1 SEHNR, CDR2 FQNEAQ (reference sequence). The length of the CDR3 is 16 residues. V lost 4 bases and J lost 5; bases outside the gene matches: 12. CDR3 region: CASSSTPFTGGTEAFF. In nucleotides, the CDR3 is TGTGCCAGCAGCTCAACACCTTTTACAGGGGGGACTGAAGCTTTCTTT.

The V and J genes are TRBV9 and TRBJ2-3, with TRBD1 matching 7 bases. The CDR3 totals 15 residues. Germline V gives CDR1 SGDLS, CDR2 YYNGEE. Trimming at V came to 4 bases and at J to 4 bases, leaving 9 bases not matched to a gene. The CDR3 sequence is CASSPKVQGSDTQYF. The CDR3 nucleotides are TGTGCCAGCAGCCCGAAGGTACAGGGGTCAGATACGCAGTATTTT.

The chain has TRBV6-5 and TRBJ2-7, with TRBD1 identical over 11 bases. The CDR3 has 15 residues. Germline CDR1 reads MNHEY; CDR2 reads SVGAGI. V shed 5 bases, J shed 4 bases, and the junction held 7 bases outside the gene matches. Here the CDR3 reads CASSRGQGAMYEQYF. Here the CDR3 DNA reads TGTGCCAGCAGTAGAGGACAGGGGGCTATGTACGAGCAGTACTTC.

The genes are TRBV4-2 and TRBJ2-7; 10 bases map to TRBD2. CDR1 LGHNA and CDR2 YNFKEQ come from the germline V gene. The CDR3 covers 14 residues. Trimming cost V 3 bases and J 5 bases; bases outside gene matches: 4. The CDR3 reads CASSQASGSHEQYF. Here the CDR3 DNA reads TGTGCCAGCAGCCAGGCTAGCGGGAGTCACGAGCAGTACTTC.

The chain couples TRBV18 to TRBJ2-7; D might be TRBD1 (6 bases). The CDR3 loop spans 14 amino acids. V gave up 6 bases and J gave up 1 base, with 13 bases separating them. Germline V gene lookup returns CDR1 KGHSH and CDR2 LQKENI. The CDR3 loop is CASSSKTGSYEQYF. The CDR3, as DNA: TGTGCCAGCTCTTCGAAGACAGGATCCTACGAGCAGTACTTC.